Listed here is a single T cell receptor (beta chain). Antigen unknown. Assay: immunoSEQ multiplex PCR; the TCRdb copy retains only in-frame clones and omits some. This sample has around 1.9 million clones, with about 93% found just once. This entry comes from a study of shared clonotypes between healthy human individuals. Points from the study as a whole: A few donors showed sharing of 4.5% to 6% of naive CD4 clonotypes.

Trimming took off 2 bases at V and 4 bases at J, with 8 bases between the two ends. CDR3 length equals 14 residues. Germline V gene lookup returns CDR1 ENHRY and CDR2 SYGVKD. Naive CD8 cells lacked CD45RO and underwent positive selection for CCR7, leaving out terminally differentiated effector memory CD45RA+ cells. The rearrangement uses TRBV10-3 and TRBJ2-2; D remains ambiguous. The TCR was taken from a young man in good health. Some clones in this sample may be carry-over from other donors' samples. Input material: naive CD8+ T cells from PBMCs. The CDR3 loop is CAISEPDGTGELFF. The DNA for the CDR3 is TGTGCCATCAGTGAGCCGGACGGCACCGGGGAGCTGTTTTTT.